A selection of T cell receptor beta chains follows, all from one sample in a study of cytomegalovirus exposure and HLA in healthy donors. Sequenced by immunoSEQ multiplex PCR; TCRdb stores in-frame clones only, minus some. The table lists roughly 100,000 clones, around 10% of them singletons. Sequencing input: PBMCs. The receptors were sampled from a man in his forties in good health and CMV-seropositive. CDR3s include the opening cysteine and the closing phenylalanine or tryptophan. D genes are given only for firm matches. Where a row states a size, it is once, few, many or the class of an expanded clone; other rows omit it.

>TRBJ2-5|few|TRBV28|.
TGTGCCAGCAGTCTCCATCGTAGGAGCGGACCCTACGGGTACCAAGAGACCCAGTACTTC
CASSLHRRSGPYGYQETQYF
>TRBJ2-1|.|TRBV6-5|.
TGTGCCAGCATGAATCGGAATGAGCAGTTCTTC
CASMNRNEQFF
>TRBJ1-2|.|TRBV7-6|TRBD1
TGTGCCAGCAGCCCAACCGGGACAGGGGGCTTCTATGGCTACACCTTC
CASSPTGTGGFYGYTF
>TRBJ1-1|.|TRBV7-9|.
TGTGACAGAAGCCGAGGGGAGGGAACTGAAGCTTTCTTT
CDRSRGEGTEAFF
>TRBJ2-2|.|TRBV7-9|.
TGTGCCAGCAGCGCCCCCATGGTAGCCGGGGAGCTGTTTTTT
CASSAPMVAGELFF
>TRBJ2-7|few|TRBV6-6|.
TGTGCCAGCAGCCCGACTAGGAGCTACGAGCAGTACTTC
CASSPTRSYEQYF
>TRBJ2-7|few|TRBV5-1|TRBD2
TGCGCCAGCAGCTTGGCTCCTAGCGGGTCCAGCTCCTACGAGCAGTACTTC
CASSLAPSGSSSYEQYF
>TRBJ2-7|.|TRBV2|.
TGTGCCAGCAGCCCAACAGGGTTCGAGCAGTACTTC
CASSPTGFEQYF
>TRBJ2-7|few|TRBV6-5|.
TGTGCCAGCAGGGGGGAGGCCTCCTACGAGCAGTACTTC
CASRGEASYEQYF
>TRBJ2-3|few|TRBV5-1|.
TGCGCCAGCAGCTTGGGGCCGCCCGCAGATACGCAGTATTTT
CASSLGPPADTQYF
>TRBJ1-1|.|TRBV2|.
TGTGCCAGCAGTGAAGCCCCCACAGGGCAAACTGAAGCTTTCTTT
CASSEAPTGQTEAFF
>TRBJ2-7|.|TRBV5-6|TRBD2
TGTGCCAGCAGCTCTACCGTAGGGAGGGTGGGTTACGAGCAGTACTTC
CASSSTVGRVGYEQYF
>TRBJ1-2|.|TRBV7-9|.
TGTGCCAGCAGCCGACGGACTGCCTCACCTAGTGATGGCTACACCTTC
CASSRRTASPSDGYTF
>TRBJ1-2|.|TRBV19|.
TGTGCCAGTAGTATAAATGCGGATCCTTATGGCTACACCTTC
CASSINADPYGYTF
>TRBJ2-2|.|TRBV5-1|.
TGCGCCAGCCAAAACACCGGGGAGCTGTTTTTT
CASQNTGELFF
>TRBJ2-7|few|TRBV7-2|TRBD2
TGTGCCAGCAGCTCACAGCGGGGGCTCGGGGAGCAGTACTTC
CASSSQRGLGEQYF
>TRBJ2-1|.|TRBV27|TRBD2
TGTGCCACCAACGGACTAGCGGGGACCAATGAGCAGTTCTTC
CATNGLAGTNEQFF